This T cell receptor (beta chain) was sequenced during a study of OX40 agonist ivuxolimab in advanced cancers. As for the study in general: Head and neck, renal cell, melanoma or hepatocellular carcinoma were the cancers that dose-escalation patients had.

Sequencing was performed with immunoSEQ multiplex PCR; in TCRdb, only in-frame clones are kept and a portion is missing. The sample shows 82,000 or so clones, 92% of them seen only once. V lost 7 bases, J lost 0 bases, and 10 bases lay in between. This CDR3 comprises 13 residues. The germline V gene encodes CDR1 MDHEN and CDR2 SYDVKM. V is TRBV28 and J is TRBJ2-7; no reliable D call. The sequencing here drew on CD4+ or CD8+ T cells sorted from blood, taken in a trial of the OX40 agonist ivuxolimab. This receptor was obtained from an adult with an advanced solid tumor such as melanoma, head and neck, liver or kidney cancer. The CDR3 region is CASIDSSSYEQYF. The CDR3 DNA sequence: TGTGCCAGCATCGATTCCAGCTCCTACGAGCAGTACTTC.